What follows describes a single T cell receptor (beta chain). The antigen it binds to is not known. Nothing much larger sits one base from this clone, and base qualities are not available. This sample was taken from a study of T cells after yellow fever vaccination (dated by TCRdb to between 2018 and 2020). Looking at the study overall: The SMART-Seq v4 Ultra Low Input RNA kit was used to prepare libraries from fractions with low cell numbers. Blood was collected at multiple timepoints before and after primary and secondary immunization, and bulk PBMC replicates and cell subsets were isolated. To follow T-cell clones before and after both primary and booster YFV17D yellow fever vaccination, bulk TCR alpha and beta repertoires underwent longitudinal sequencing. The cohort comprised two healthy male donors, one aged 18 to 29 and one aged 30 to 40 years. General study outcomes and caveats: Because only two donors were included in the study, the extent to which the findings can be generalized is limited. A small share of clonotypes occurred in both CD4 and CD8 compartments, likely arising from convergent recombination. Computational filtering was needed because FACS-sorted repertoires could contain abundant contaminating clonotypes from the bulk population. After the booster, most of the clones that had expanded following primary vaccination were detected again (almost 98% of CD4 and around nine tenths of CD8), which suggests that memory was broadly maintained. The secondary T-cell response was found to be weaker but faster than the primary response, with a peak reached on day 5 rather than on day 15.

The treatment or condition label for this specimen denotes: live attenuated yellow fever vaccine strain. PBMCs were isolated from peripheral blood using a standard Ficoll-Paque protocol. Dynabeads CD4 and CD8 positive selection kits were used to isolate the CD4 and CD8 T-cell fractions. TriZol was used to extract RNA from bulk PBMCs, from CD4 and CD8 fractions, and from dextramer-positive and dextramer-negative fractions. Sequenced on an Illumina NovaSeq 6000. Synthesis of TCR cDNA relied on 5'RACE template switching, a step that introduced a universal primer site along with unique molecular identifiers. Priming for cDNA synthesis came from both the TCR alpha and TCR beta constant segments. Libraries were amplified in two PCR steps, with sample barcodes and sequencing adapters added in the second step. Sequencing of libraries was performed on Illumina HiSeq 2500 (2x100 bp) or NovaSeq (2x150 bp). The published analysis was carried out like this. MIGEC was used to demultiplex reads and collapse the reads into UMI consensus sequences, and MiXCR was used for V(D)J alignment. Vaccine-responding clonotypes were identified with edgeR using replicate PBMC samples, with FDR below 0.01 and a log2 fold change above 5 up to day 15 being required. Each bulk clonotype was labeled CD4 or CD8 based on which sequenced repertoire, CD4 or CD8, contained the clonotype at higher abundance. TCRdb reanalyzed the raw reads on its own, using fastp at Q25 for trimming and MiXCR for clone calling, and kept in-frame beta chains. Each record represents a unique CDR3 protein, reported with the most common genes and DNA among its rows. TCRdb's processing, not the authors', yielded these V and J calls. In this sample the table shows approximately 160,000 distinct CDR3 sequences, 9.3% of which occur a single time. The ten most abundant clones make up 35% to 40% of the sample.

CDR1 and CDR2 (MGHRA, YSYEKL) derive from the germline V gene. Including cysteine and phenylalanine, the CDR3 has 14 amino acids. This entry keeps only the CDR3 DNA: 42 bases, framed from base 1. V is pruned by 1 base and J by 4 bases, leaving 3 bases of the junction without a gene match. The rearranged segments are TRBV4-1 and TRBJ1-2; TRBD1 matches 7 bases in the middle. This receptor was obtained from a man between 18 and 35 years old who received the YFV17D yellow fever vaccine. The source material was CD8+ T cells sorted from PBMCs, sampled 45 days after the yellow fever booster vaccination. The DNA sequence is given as TGCGCCAGCAGCCAAGTCCGGGACAGCTATGGCTACACCTTC. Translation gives CASSQVRDSYGYTF.